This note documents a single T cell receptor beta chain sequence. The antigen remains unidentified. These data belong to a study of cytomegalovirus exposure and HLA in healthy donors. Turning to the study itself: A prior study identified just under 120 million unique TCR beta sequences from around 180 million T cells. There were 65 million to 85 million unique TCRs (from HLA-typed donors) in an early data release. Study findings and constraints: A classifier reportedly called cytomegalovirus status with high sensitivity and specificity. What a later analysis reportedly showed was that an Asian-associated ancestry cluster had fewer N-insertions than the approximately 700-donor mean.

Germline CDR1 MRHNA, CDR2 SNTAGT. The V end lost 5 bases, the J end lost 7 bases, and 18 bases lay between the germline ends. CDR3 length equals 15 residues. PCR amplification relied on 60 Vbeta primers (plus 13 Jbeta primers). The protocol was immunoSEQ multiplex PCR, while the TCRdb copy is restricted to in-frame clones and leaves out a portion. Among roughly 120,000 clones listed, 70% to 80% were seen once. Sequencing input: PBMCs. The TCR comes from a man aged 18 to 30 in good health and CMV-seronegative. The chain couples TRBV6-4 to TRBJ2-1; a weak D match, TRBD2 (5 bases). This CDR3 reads CASSHLKSGSNEQFF. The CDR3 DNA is TGTGCCAGCAGTCACTTAAAATCGGGGTCTAATGAGCAGTTCTTC.